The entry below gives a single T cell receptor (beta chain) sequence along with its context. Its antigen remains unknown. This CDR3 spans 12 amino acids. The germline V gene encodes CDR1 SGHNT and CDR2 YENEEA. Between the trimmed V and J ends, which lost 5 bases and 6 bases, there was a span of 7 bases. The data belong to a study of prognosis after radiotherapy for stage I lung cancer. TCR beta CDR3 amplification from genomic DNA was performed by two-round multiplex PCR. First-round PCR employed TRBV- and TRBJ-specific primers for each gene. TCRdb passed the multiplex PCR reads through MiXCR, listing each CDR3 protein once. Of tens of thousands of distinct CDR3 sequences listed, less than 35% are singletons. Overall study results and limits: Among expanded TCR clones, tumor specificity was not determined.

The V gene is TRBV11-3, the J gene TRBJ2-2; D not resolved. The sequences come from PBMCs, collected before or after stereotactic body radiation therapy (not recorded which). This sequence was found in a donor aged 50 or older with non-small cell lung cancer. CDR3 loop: CASSNRAGELFF. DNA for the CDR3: TGTGCCAGCAGCAATAGAGCCGGGGAGCTGTTTTTT.